A selection of T cell receptor beta chains follows, all from one sample in a study of blood T cell repertoires in COVID-19. The data were produced by immunoSEQ multiplex PCR, yet TCRdb's version contains in-frame clones alone and is incomplete. The data contain over 150,000 clones, roughly 84% of them singletons. Sequenced input: peripheral blood. The receptors derive from a woman between 40 and 50 years old with COVID-19, enrolled during active disease. CDR3s include the opening cysteine and the closing phenylalanine or tryptophan. A D gene is named only where the DNA matches it firmly. Part of the rows lack a size; the others show once, few, many or a class for expanded clones.

D gene	clone size	J gene	V gene	CDR3 DNA	CDR3 protein
NA	NA	TRBJ1-5	TRBV14	TGTGCCAGCAGCCCCCTTGGGGCAGGTCAGCCCCAGCATTTT	CASSPLGAGQPQHF
TRBD2	NA	TRBJ2-1	TRBV6-2/TRBV6-3	TGTGCCAGCAGTTACCCCATACCGGGACTAGCGGGTGTTAGCTCCTACAATGAGCAGTTCTTC	CASSYPIPGLAGVSSYNEQFF
TRBD1	few	TRBJ1-2	TRBV5-1	TGCGCCAGCAGCTCTCAGGGGGGATATGGCTACACCTTC	CASSSQGGYGYTF
TRBD2	NA	TRBJ2-1	TRBV27	TGTGCCAGCAGTTACTCGGGAGGGCTCGGCAATGAGCAGTTCTTC	CASSYSGGLGNEQFF
NA	NA	TRBJ2-3	TRBV2	TGTGCCAGCAGTGAGACTAGACCCACAGATACGCAGTATTTT	CASSETRPTDTQYF
NA	NA	TRBJ1-1	TRBV7-2	TGTGCCAGCAGCTTAGTTCCTCTGAACACTGAAGCTTTCTTT	CASSLVPLNTEAFF
NA	NA	TRBJ2-5	TRBV2	TGTGCCAGCCATGGGGGGGGCCGAGAGACCCAGTACTTC	CASHGGGRETQYF
NA	NA	TRBJ1-1	TRBV10-1	TGCGCCAGCAGTGAGTCCTCGAGGGCTGAAGCTTTCTTT	CASSESSRAEAFF
TRBD1	NA	TRBJ1-4	TRBV10-3	TGTGCCATCAGTGGAGGGACCGGGACAGGGATGTTTTTT	CAISGGTGTGMFF
NA	NA	TRBJ1-1	TRBV5-6	TGTGCCAGCAGCGAGGGAGGAACTGAAGCTTTCTTT	CASSEGGTEAFF
NA	few	TRBJ2-3	TRBV27	TGTGCCAGCAGTTTCTCCTCCGGGACTCAAACGTATTTT	CASSFSSGTQTYF
TRBD1	NA	TRBJ1-6	TRBV7-9	TGTGCCAGCAGCCCGGGACAGCCCAATTCACCCCTCCACTTT	CASSPGQPNSPLHF
NA	NA	TRBJ1-1	TRBV7-9	TGTGCCAGCAGCCACCGGGACACTGAAGCTTTCTTT	CASSHRDTEAFF
NA	NA	TRBJ2-3	TRBV5-6	TGTGCCAGCAGCTTGGAGGTCCAGGGGACGACAGATACGCAGTATTTT	CASSLEVQGTTDTQYF
TRBD1	NA	TRBJ1-2	TRBV10-3	TGTGCCATCAGTGACGGCAGGGGGCAGGACTATGGCTACACCTTC	CAISDGRGQDYGYTF
TRBD1	NA	TRBJ2-7	TRBV28	TGTGCCAGCAGATCCCCCGGGACAGGTCAGACCTACGAGCAGTACTTC	CASRSPGTGQTYEQYF
NA	NA	TRBJ1-5	TRBV7-9	TGTGCCAGCAGCTTTAGCGGGTTGGATCAGCCCCAGCATTTT	CASSFSGLDQPQHF
TRBD1	NA	TRBJ1-6	TRBV18	TGTGCCAGCTCATCATATGACAGGGGCAATTCACCCCTCCACTTT	CASSSYDRGNSPLHF
TRBD1	NA	TRBJ1-2	TRBV23-1	TGCGCCAGCAGTCACCGGGAACAGGGGAACTATGGCTACACCTTC	CASSHREQGNYGYTF
TRBD1	NA	TRBJ1-5	TRBV10-2	TGCGCCAGCAGTGGAAGTGGGACAGTCCCCGGGTGGAGCAATCAGCCCCAGCATTTT	CASSGSGTVPGWSNQPQHF
NA	few	TRBJ2-5	TRBV9	TGTGCCAGCAGCCCACCTAGCTTCCAAGAGACCCAGTACTTC	CASSPPSFQETQYF
TRBD1	NA	TRBJ1-2	TRBV6-2/TRBV6-3	TGTGCCAGCAGTTACTCGGGACAGGGATCCTATGGCTACACCTTC	CASSYSGQGSYGYTF
NA	NA	TRBJ1-5	TRBV15	TGTGCCACCAGCCCCCGAACCCGGGGGCAGCCCCAGCATTTT	CATSPRTRGQPQHF
TRBD2	NA	TRBJ2-7	TRBV5-1	TGCGCCAGCAGCTTGACGGGACTAGCTAAGAGACCCTACGAGCAGTACTTC	CASSLTGLAKRPYEQYF
NA	NA	TRBJ1-3	TRBV6-5	TGTGCCAGCAGCTTAGGAGTGTCCTCTGGAAACACCATATATTTT	CASSLGVSSGNTIYF
NA	NA	TRBJ1-5	TRBV7-6	TGTGCCAGCAGCCAGATCAGCAGCCACCAGGGCGGAATGCATTTT	CASSQISSHQGGMHF
TRBD1	NA	TRBJ2-7	TRBV6-5	TGTGCCAGCAGTACAGGGGCCTACCCGGGCGACGAGCAGTACTTC	CASSTGAYPGDEQYF
NA	NA	TRBJ1-1	TRBV7-2	TGTGCCAGCAGCGTAACAGGGAACACTGAAGCTTTCTTT	CASSVTGNTEAFF
NA	NA	TRBJ2-5	TRBV11-3	TGTGCCAGCAGCCCTAACCAAGAGACCCAGTACTTC	CASSPNQETQYF
NA	NA	TRBJ1-1	TRBV6-5	TGTGCCAGAACAGACGGAACGAACACTGAAGCTTTCTTT	CARTDGTNTEAFF
NA	NA	TRBJ1-2	TRBV3-1/TRBV3-2	TGTGCCAGCAGCAATGAGAACAGGGTAGTTAACTATGGCTACACCTTC	CASSNENRVVNYGYTF
NA	NA	TRBJ2-3	TRBV10-1	TGCGCCAGCAGTGAGTCGAATCAGGGAACGCAGTATTTT	CASSESNQGTQYF
NA	NA	TRBJ1-5	TRBV7-3	TGTGCCAGCAGCCCTGACAGGAATCAGCCCCAGCATTTT	CASSPDRNQPQHF
TRBD1	few	TRBJ2-2	TRBV18	TGTGCCAGCTCACCAAGGACAGGCGGAAGCACCGGGGAGCTGTTTTTT	CASSPRTGGSTGELFF
TRBD2	few	TRBJ2-1	TRBV19	TGTGCCAGTAGTATCGGTAGCGGGAGTCGCGATGAGCAGTTCTTC	CASSIGSGSRDEQFF
NA	NA	TRBJ1-2	TRBV19	TGTGCCAGTAGTATAGAGGCGGGCCGAAACTATGGCTACACCTTC	CASSIEAGRNYGYTF
NA	NA	TRBJ2-7	TRBV27	TGTGCCAGCAGTTCTCGGTACGAGCAGTACTTC	CASSSRYEQYF
TRBD2	NA	TRBJ2-1	TRBV7-3	TGTGCCAGCAGCTTAGCTCCGGGACTAGGAAATGAGCAGTTCTTC	CASSLAPGLGNEQFF
TRBD2	NA	TRBJ2-3	TRBV4-2	TGTGCCAGCAGCCAAGATGGGGGCGGGGGGGGCACAGATACGCAGTATTTT	CASSQDGGGGGTDTQYF
NA	once	TRBJ2-7	TRBV5-5	TGTGCCAGCAGCCTCTCAAAGGGGACCTACGAGCAGTACTTC	CASSLSKGTYEQYF
NA	NA	TRBJ2-3	TRBV7-9	TGTGCCAGCAGCTTAGCTCAAGCCACAGATACGCAGTATTTT	CASSLAQATDTQYF
NA	NA	TRBJ1-5	TRBV27	TGTGCCAGCAGTTTACGGCCCCCGCGGGGGGATCAGCCCCAGCATTTT	CASSLRPPRGDQPQHF